Following are 27 T cell receptor beta chains from one sample sequenced in a study of graft-versus-host responses after intestinal transplantation. Sequencing used immunoSEQ multiplex PCR; TCRdb keeps in-frame clones, though not all of them. The profile shows around 25,000 clones, approximately 85% of them singletons. This sample comprised PBMCs, obtained 450 to 490 days after intestinal transplant. The receptors shown here come from a human patient who received an intestinal transplant, so some T cells may come from the graft donor.

The gene calls are TRBV28 and TRBJ1-2; 12 nucleotides agree with TRBD1. The CDR3 runs to 15 residues. Germline V lookup: CDR1 MDHEN, CDR2 SYDVKM. The junction had 6 bases not matched to a gene; V was cut back by 6 bases and J by 4 bases. The DNA for the CDR3 is TGTGCCAGCAGACCCGGGACAGGGGGCTTCTATGGCTACACCTTC. Amino acids: CASRPGTGGFYGYTF.

The rearrangement links TRBV5-8 to TRBJ2-1; tentative D call: TRBD1 (5 bases). V was clipped by 2 bases and J by 1 base, with 7 bases between them. The CDR3 loop spans 14 amino acids. Germline CDR1 reads SGHTS; CDR2 reads YDEGEE. CDR3 amino acids: CASSFQGSYNEQFF. The CDR3 DNA is TGTGCCAGCAGCTTTCAGGGTTCCTACAATGAGCAGTTCTTC.

V and J are TRBV28 and TRBJ1-5; no definite D call. The CDR3 runs 13 residues. Trimming left V 6 bases short and J 6 bases short, with 12 bases between. CDR1 MDHEN and CDR2 SYDVKM come from the germline V gene. The DNA for the CDR3 is TGTGCCAGCAGCACCACCGGGGTTCAGCCCCAGCATTTT. This gives the protein CASSTTGVQPQHF.

The V gene is TRBV5-1, the J gene TRBJ1-4, with a weak D call TRBD1 (6 bases). This CDR3 has 16 residues. The germline V and J ends were trimmed by 3 bases and 4 bases, with 16 bases remaining between them. CDR1 and CDR2 (germline): SGHRS, YFSETQ. CDR3 nucleotides: TGCGCCAGCAGCTGGATGTCCCAGGGGCTTAATGAAAAACTGTTTTTT. Residues: CASSWMSQGLNEKLFF. The full variable domain, in which reference TRBV5-1 and TRBJ1-4 provide the parts outside the CDR3, is KAGVTQTPRYLIKTRGQQVTLSCSPISGHRSVSWYQQTPGQGLQFLFEYFSETQRNKGNFPGRFSGRQFSNSRSEMNVSTLELGDSALYLCASSWMSQGLNEKLFFGSGTQLSVL.

The V gene is TRBV6-5, the J gene TRBJ2-3, with 8 positions matching TRBD2. The CDR3 covers 15 residues. From germline, CDR1 is MNHEY and CDR2 SVGAGI. The trim removed 4 bases at V and 3 bases at J, leaving 6 bases unmatched. The CDR3 DNA reads TGTGCCAGCAGTTCCCGACTAGCGCCGACAGATACGCAGTATTTT. Its translation is CASSSRLAPTDTQYF.

The chain has TRBV5-1 and TRBJ2-1; 10 nucleotides line up with TRBD1. Germline values: CDR1 SGHRS, CDR2 YFSETQ. V shed 4 bases and J 2 bases; nucleotides not matched to a gene: 18. This CDR3 is 20 amino acids long. In DNA, the CDR3 is TGCGCCAGCAGCATAAGACAGGGGGCATATGAAATGTTCCCCTACAATGAGCAGTTCTTC. Translated, it gives CASSIRQGAYEMFPYNEQFF.

The CDR3 nucleotides are TGTGCCAGCAGTTACTCGAGTCCAGGGTCCAATGAGCAGTTCTTC. Amino acid sequence: CASSYSSPGSNEQFF. The genes are TRBV6-5 and TRBJ2-1; perhaps TRBD1 as D (5 bases). The germline V gene has CDR1 MNHEY and CDR2 SVGAGI. V dropped 0 bases and J dropped 6 bases, with 12 bases sitting between them. The CDR3 runs 15 residues.

This chain links TRBV6-1 with TRBJ1-5; 9 bases fit TRBD1. The CDR3 runs 15 residues. The germline V gene has CDR1 MNHNS and CDR2 SASEGT. V lost 5 bases and J lost 5; bases outside the gene matches: 7. The CDR3 region is CASSLGQGVYQPQHF. CDR3 bases: TGTGCCAGCAGTTTGGGACAGGGAGTTTATCAGCCCCAGCATTTT.

The chain joins TRBV5-1 to TRBJ2-5, with D possibly called TRBD1 or TRBD2 (5 bases each). The V end lost 3 bases, the J end lost 4 bases, and 10 bases lay between the germline ends. The CDR3 runs 13 residues. The germline V gene has CDR1 SGHRS and CDR2 YFSETQ. The CDR3 spells CASSSQGVETQYF. CDR3 nucleotides: TGCGCCAGCAGCTCCCAGGGAGTAGAGACCCAGTACTTC.

This clone showed up just once. The chain uses TRBV4-1 and TRBJ1-1; D is possibly TRBD1 (6 bases). Germline loops: CDR1 MGHRA, CDR2 YSYEKL. The CDR3 has 17 residues. V was shortened by 4 bases and J by 0 bases, with 18 bases between the two germline ends. This CDR3 reads CASSLLAGAGMNTEAFF. The DNA for the CDR3 is TGCGCCAGCAGCCTGTTGGCGGGGGCTGGGATGAACACTGAAGCTTTCTTT.

CDR3 bases: TGTGCCAGCCCTTCCATCTCAGGATTGAACACTGAAGCTTTCTTT. Its protein product is CASPSISGLNTEAFF. This chain joins TRBV27 and TRBJ1-1; D uncertain. The CDR3 extends over 15 amino acids. Germline V gene lookup returns CDR1 MNHEY and CDR2 SMNVEV (reference sequence). The V gene lost 8 bases and the J gene lost 0 bases, with 16 bases spanning the gap.

The V call is TRBV9, the J call TRBJ2-5; tentatively, D is TRBD1 (5 bases). CDR3 length equals 18 residues. The V gene's germline CDR1 is SGDLS and CDR2 YYNGEE. The V end lost 3 bases, the J end lost 5 bases, and 26 bases lay between the germline ends. Here the CDR3 DNA reads TGTGCCAGCAGCGACAAGTTAGGTAGCCCTCAAAAGGGGGAGACCCAGTACTTC. It translates to CASSDKLGSPQKGETQYF.

There are a few counts of this clone. The gene calls are TRBV6-5 and TRBJ1-1; D unresolved. The CDR3 loop spans 11 amino acids. Trimming pared 2 bases from V and 7 bases from J, leaving 5 bases between. CDR1 and CDR2 (germline): MNHEY, SVGAGI. CDR3 residues: CASSYQNEAFF. DNA of the CDR3: TGTGCCAGCAGTTACCAAAATGAAGCTTTCTTT.

This clone was observed a single time. The chain recombines TRBV7-8 with TRBJ2-5, with D unresolved. V was clipped by 4 bases and J by 5 bases, with 11 bases between them. The CDR3 covers 13 residues. The V gene's germline CDR1 is SGHVS and CDR2 FQNEAQ. The CDR3 spells CASSSTLQETQYF. The CDR3 DNA follows: TGTGCCAGCAGCTCCACCTTACAGGAGACCCAGTACTTC.

This clone was counted a few times. The rearrangement joins TRBV27 to TRBJ2-7; 7 bases match TRBD1. Germline V gene lookup returns CDR1 MNHEY and CDR2 SMNVEV (reference sequence). V was clipped by 0 bases and J by 4 bases; unmatched bases: 0. The CDR3 totals 13 residues. This chain's CDR3 is CASSLSTGYEQYF. CDR3 coding DNA: TGTGCCAGCAGTTTATCGACAGGGTACGAGCAGTACTTC.

In its sample, this clone was seen once. The chain joins TRBV12-5 to TRBJ2-5; 7 positions agree with TRBD1. The DNA end is more similar to TRBJ2-7, so the J call may be wrong. CDR1 and CDR2 from the germline V gene are LGHNT and FRNRAP. CDR3 length: 12 amino acids. The CDR3 protein is CASGAQGDEQYF. In DNA, the CDR3 is TGTGCTAGTGGCGCCCAGGGGGACGAGCAGTACTTC.

Of note for this clone: This specimen includes other DNA sequences encoding the same CDR3. The rearrangement uses TRBV6-1 and TRBJ1-2; D possibly corresponds to TRBD1 (5 bases). This CDR3 has 13 amino acids. Trimming shortened V by 6 bases and J by 8 bases, and 16 bases separated the two germline ends. The germline V gene encodes CDR1 MNHNS and CDR2 SASEGT. In nucleotides, the CDR3 is TGTGCCAGCAGCCCTTATCCAGGGCGGGGCTACACCTTC. This gives the protein CASSPYPGRGYTF.

The chain combines TRBV18 with TRBJ2-1; the D gene is possibly TRBD2 (6 bases). The CDR3 length is 15 residues. The ends were cut back, 1 base at V and 2 bases at J, with 9 bases in the middle. In germline, CDR1 is KGHSH, CDR2 LQKENI. CDR3 DNA sequence: TGTGCCAGCTCACCACTAGCGGAGACCTACAATGAGCAGTTCTTC. Translation: CASSPLAETYNEQFF.

The rearrangement uses TRBV11-2 and TRBJ2-7; 7 bases map to TRBD2. There are 15 residues in the CDR3. The V gene's germline CDR1 is SGHAT and CDR2 FQNNGV. V lost 0 bases, J lost 1 base, and 3 bases stayed unmatched. In nucleotides, the CDR3 is TGTGCCAGCAGCTTAGAGCCGGGAGGTTCCTACGAGCAGTACTTC. Protein: CASSLEPGGSYEQYF.

As for this clone: Mismatch with germline at one junction end may stem from a read error. V and J are TRBV7-7 and TRBJ2-5, with a possible D match to TRBD1 (6 bases). Looked up from germline, CDR1 is SSHAT and CDR2 is FNYEAQ (reference sequence). The CDR3 length is 13 residues. CDR3 residues: CASSLWDKETQYF. CDR3 nucleotides: TGTGCTAGCAGCTTATGGGACAAAGAGACCCAGTACTTC. Together with reference TRBV7-7 and TRBJ2-5, the CDR3 gives the full variable domain: GAGVSQSPRYKVTKRGQDVTLRCDPISSHATLYWYQQALGQGPEFLTYFNYEAQPDKSGLPSDRFSAERPEGSISTLTIQRTEQRDSAMYRCASSLWDKETQYFGPGTRLLVL.

This rearrangement joins TRBV6-1 to TRBJ2-7; 8 nucleotides agree with TRBD2. The germline CDR1 and CDR2 sequences are MNHNS and SASEGT. Trimming at V came to 5 bases and at J to 6 bases, leaving 0 bases not matched to a gene. The CDR3 contains 11 residues. The CDR3 region has the DNA TGTGCCAGCAGTCGGGGGGGCGAGCAGTACTTC. Protein: CASSRGGEQYF.

This clone was seen a handful of times. The rearrangement joins TRBV6-6 to TRBJ2-7, with D uncertain. The CDR3 totals 13 residues. Germline lookup yields CDR1 MNHNY and CDR2 SVGAGI (reference sequence). V was clipped by 6 bases and J by 3 bases, with 12 bases between them. DNA for the CDR3: TGTGCCAGCAGACCCGTTTTAGGCTACGAGCAGTACTTC. Protein product: CASRPVLGYEQYF.

The V call is TRBV5-1, the J call TRBJ2-7; tentative D call: TRBD1 (6 bases). This CDR3 contains 16 residues. The V end lost 3 bases, the J end lost 2 bases, and 18 bases lay between the germline ends. CDR1 SGHRS and CDR2 YFSETQ come from the germline V gene. CDR3 region: CASSSRTDLRAYEQYF. CDR3 nucleotides: TGCGCCAGCAGCTCACGGACAGACCTTAGGGCCTACGAGCAGTACTTC.

In DNA, the CDR3 is TGCGCCAGCATTGTCCTACCGGGACAGGGGTACGAGCAGTACTTC. This codes for CASIVLPGQGYEQYF. The chain recombines TRBV5-1 with TRBJ2-7, with 10 bases that match TRBD1. Per germline, CDR1 SGHRS and CDR2 YFSETQ. Germline trimming cut 6 bases from V and 4 bases from J; bases unmatched to any gene: 10. This CDR3 contains 15 residues.

V is TRBV2 and J is TRBJ2-7; possible D gene TRBD2, 5 bases. The germline CDR1 and CDR2 sequences are SNHLY and FYNNEI. CDR3 length: 14 residues. The ends were cut back, 5 bases at V and 6 bases at J, with 17 bases in the middle. Here the CDR3 DNA reads TGTGCCAGCAGTTTACTAGAACGCGTCTCCGAGCAGTACTTC. Translating gives CASSLLERVSEQYF.

This clone was counted a single time. The chain has TRBV27 and TRBJ1-3, with no clear D. The CDR3 totals 15 residues. Germline V lookup: CDR1 MNHEY, CDR2 SMNVEV (reference sequence). Deletions cut 2 bases from V and 1 base from J, with 9 bases between. The CDR3 protein is CASSLTRWSGNTIYF. The CDR3 coding sequence is TGTGCCAGCAGTTTAACTAGATGGTCTGGAAACACCATATATTTT.

This chain connects TRBV19 to TRBJ1-1; D ambiguous. The V gene lost 6 bases and the J gene lost 0 bases, with 8 bases spanning the gap. Germline V gene data show CDR1 as LNHDA and CDR2 as SQIVND (reference sequence). The CDR3 totals 13 residues. This CDR3 reads CASSIWVNTEAFF. CDR3 coding DNA: TGTGCCAGTAGCATATGGGTGAACACTGAAGCTTTCTTT.